This T cell receptor (beta chain) was recorded in a study of T cells in Graves' hyperthyroidism and ophthalmopathy. The source material, RNA transcripts, was used to amplify TCR beta CDR3 regions. In the first-round RT-PCR of the TCR CDR3, the HTBI primer set was used. TCRdb re-analysed the multiplex PCR reads in MiXCR, keeping a single row per CDR3 protein. The table has about 300,000 distinct CDR3 sequences, 20% to 30% seen once; the top ten hold around 30%. It was uncontrolled infection, other autoimmune disease, pregnancy or lactation that excluded patients. Diagnostic decisions used clinical symptoms, serum thyroxine and TRAb, thyroid ultrasound and orbital computed tomography. Sampled blood dates from first hyperthyroidism diagnosis, and it precedes any ophthalmopathy symptoms. This clonotype was seen ten or more times. The receptor was isolated from a man between 40 and 49 years old with Graves' hyperthyroidism that later progressed to Graves' ophthalmopathy. Specimen: blood.

CDR3 DNA sequence: TGTGCCAGCAGTGAAGAGGGACGGGTGAACACTGAAGCTTTCTTT. Amino acid sequence: CASSEEGRVNTEAFF. This sequence joins TRBV28 and TRBJ1-1, with D possibly matching TRBD1 (5 bases). Trimming removed 5 bases from V and 0 bases from J, with 13 bases in between. This CDR3 is 15 amino acids long. Germline values: CDR1 MDHEN, CDR2 SYDVKM.